This entry lists 9 T cell receptor beta chains sequenced from one sample in a study of tumor-infiltrating lymphocytes in glioblastoma multiforme. TCR beta libraries were built from RNA through three nested multiplex PCR rounds using modified ARM-PCR. MiXCR, applied by TCRdb to the multiplex PCR reads, yields one record per CDR3 protein. The table records some 10,000 distinct CDR3 sequences, roughly 70% of them present only once. The specimen sequenced was brain tumor tissue. All receptors come from a male donor with glioblastoma.

This chain links TRBV20-1 with TRBJ2-1; a possible D gene is TRBD2 (5 bases). The CDR3 loop spans 15 amino acids. Trimming left V 1 base short and J 8 bases short, with 18 bases between. CDR1 and CDR2 from the germline V gene are DFQATT and SNEGSKA (reference sequence). The chain's CDR3 is CSARAASRFAHEQFF. The CDR3 DNA reads TGCAGTGCTAGAGCGGCTAGCAGGTTTGCCCATGAGCAGTTCTTC.

Note on this clonotype: The junction departs from the called germline gene at one end, perhaps through a read error. The chain uses TRBV4-2 and TRBJ2-7, with TRBD2 matching 7 bases. Germline V gives CDR1 LGHNA, CDR2 YNFKEQ. The CDR3 runs 16 residues. DNA for the CDR3: TGTGCCAGCAGCCCCCCGACCAGCGGGGTCTCCTACGCGCAGTACTTC. Amino acid sequence: CASSPPTSGVSYAQYF.

At least ten counts were recorded for this clonotype. V gene TRBV30 combines with J gene TRBJ2-7, with unresolved D. The CDR3 is 13 amino acids. Germline assignment: CDR1 GTSNPN and CDR2 SVGIG (reference sequence). V was pared by 5 bases and J by 0 bases, with 11 bases between. CDR3 sequence reads: CAWEPRSSYEQYF. The CDR3 coding sequence is TGTGCCTGGGAGCCGAGGAGCTCCTACGAGCAGTACTTC.

The rearrangement joins TRBV20-1 to TRBJ1-6; no reliable D call. Germline assignment: CDR1 DFQATT and CDR2 SNEGSKA (reference sequence). The V end was cut by 1 base, the J end by 3 bases, with 10 bases between. The CDR3 runs 15 residues. The CDR3 is CSARGESDYNSPLHF. The CDR3 coding sequence is TGCAGTGCTAGAGGGGAATCAGACTATAATTCACCCCTCCACTTT.

Worth noting for this clonotype: This may come from a read error, since a much larger clone is one base off. The V call is TRBV30, the J call TRBJ2-4; TRBD1 matches at 7 bases. In germline, CDR1 is GTSNPN, CDR2 SVGIG (reference sequence). With 4 bases clipped from V and 0 bases from J, the junction kept 12 bases outside the gene matches. The CDR3 has 17 residues. CDR3 DNA: TGTGCCTGGATCGCAGATCCGGGACAGCTAGCCAAAAACATTCAGTACTTC. Amino acid sequence: CAWIADPGQLAKNIQYF.

The chain is built from TRBV10-2 and TRBJ2-2; weak D call: TRBD1 (6 bases). The ends were cut back, 5 bases at V and 4 bases at J, with 14 bases in the middle. The CDR3 contains 15 residues. The germline gives CDR1 WSHSY, CDR2 SAAADI. DNA of the CDR3: TGCGCCAGCAGTAGGACAGCCCCGAGCACCGGGGAGCTGTTTTTT. As protein: CASSRTAPSTGELFF.

This clonotype appeared many times. The chain has TRBV5-1 and TRBJ1-6; TRBD1 is a possible D gene (6 bases). Trimming removed 0 bases at V and 10 bases at J, with 11 bases between. CDR3 length: 14 amino acids. Per germline, CDR1 SGHRS and CDR2 YFSETQ. The CDR3 sequence: CASSLDRAESPLHF. The DNA for the CDR3 is TGCGCCAGCAGCTTGGACAGGGCGGAATCACCCCTCCACTTT.

This clonotype has more than one count but fewer than ten. This chain uses TRBV4-2 with TRBJ2-1; D perhaps matches TRBD2 (5 bases). The V gene lost 4 bases and the J gene lost 8 bases, with 21 bases spanning the gap. CDR1 is LGHNA and CDR2 is YNFKEQ in the germline V gene. This CDR3 region has 16 residues. The CDR3 region has the DNA TGTGCCAGCAGCCGAGGGTCAAACGGCCTGCACGATGAGCAGTTCTTC. Its protein product is CASSRGSNGLHDEQFF.

The chain is built from TRBV6-1 and TRBJ2-7; D might be TRBD1 or TRBD2, each matching 5 bases. The germline V gene encodes CDR1 MNHNS and CDR2 SASEGT. The CDR3 is made up of 13 amino acids. Trimming shortened V by 2 bases and J by 2 bases, and 7 bases separated the two germline ends. DNA for the CDR3: TGTGCCAGCAGTGAAAGGGGAGCCTACGAGCAGTACTTC. This encodes CASSERGAYEQYF.